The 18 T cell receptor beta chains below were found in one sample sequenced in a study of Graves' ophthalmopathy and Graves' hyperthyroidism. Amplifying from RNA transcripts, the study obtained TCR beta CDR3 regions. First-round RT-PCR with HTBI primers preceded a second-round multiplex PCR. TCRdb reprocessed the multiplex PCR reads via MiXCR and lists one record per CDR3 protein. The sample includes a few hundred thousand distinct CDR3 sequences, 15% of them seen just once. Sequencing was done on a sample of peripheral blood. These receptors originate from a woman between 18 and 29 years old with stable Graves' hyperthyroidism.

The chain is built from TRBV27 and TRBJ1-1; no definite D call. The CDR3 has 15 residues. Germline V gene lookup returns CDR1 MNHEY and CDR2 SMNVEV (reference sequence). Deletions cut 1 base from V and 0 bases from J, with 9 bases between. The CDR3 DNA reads TGTGCCAGCAGTTTATATAGTCGGGTGAACACTGAAGCTTTCTTT. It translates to CASSLYSRVNTEAFF.

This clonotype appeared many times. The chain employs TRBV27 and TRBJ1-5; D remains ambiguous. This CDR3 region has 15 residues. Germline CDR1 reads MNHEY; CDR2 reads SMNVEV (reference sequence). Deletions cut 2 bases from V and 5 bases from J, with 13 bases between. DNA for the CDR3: TGTGCCAGCAGTTTAGGGCAGACTTTAGATCAGCCCCAGCATTTT. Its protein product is CASSLGQTLDQPQHF.

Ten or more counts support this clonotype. CDR3 nucleotide sequence: TGTGCCAGCTCACCCTCAAGGGATACTGAAGCTTTCTTT. Translation gives CASSPSRDTEAFF. The chain joins TRBV18 to TRBJ1-1; no clear D. Germline-derived CDR1 and CDR2 are KGHSH and LQKENI. Trimming stripped 3 bases from V and 5 bases from J, with 10 bases between. The CDR3 contains 13 residues.

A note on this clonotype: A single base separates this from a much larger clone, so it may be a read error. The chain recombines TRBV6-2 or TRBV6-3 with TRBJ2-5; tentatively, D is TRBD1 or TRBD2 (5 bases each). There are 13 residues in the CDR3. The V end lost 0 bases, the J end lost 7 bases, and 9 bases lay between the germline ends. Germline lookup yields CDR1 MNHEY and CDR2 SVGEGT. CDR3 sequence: CASSYSGVRTQYF. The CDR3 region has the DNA TGTGCCAGCAGTTACTCGGGGGTCCGGACCCAGTACTTC.

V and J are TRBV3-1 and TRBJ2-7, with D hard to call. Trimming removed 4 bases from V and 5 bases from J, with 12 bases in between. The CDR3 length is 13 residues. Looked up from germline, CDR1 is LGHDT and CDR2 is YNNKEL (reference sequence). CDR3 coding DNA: TGTGCCAGCAGCCCCACCCCAGCCGACGAGCAGTACTTC. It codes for CASSPTPADEQYF.

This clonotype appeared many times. The CDR3 region is CASYNRVGNTEAFF. CDR3 DNA: TGTGCCAGCTATAACAGGGTAGGGAACACTGAAGCTTTCTTT. The chain links TRBV28 to TRBJ1-1; weak D call: TRBD1 (6 bases). This CDR3 has 14 residues. The germline V gene has CDR1 MDHEN and CDR2 SYDVKM. Trimming left V 8 bases short and J 1 base short, with 14 bases between. The whole variable domain, filled in from reference TRBV28 and TRBJ1-1, reads DVKVTQSSRYLVKRTGEKVFLECVQDMDHENMFWYRQDPGLGLRLIYFSYDVKMKEKGDIPEGYSVSREKKERFSLILESASTNQTSMYLCASYNRVGNTEAFFGQGTRLTVV.

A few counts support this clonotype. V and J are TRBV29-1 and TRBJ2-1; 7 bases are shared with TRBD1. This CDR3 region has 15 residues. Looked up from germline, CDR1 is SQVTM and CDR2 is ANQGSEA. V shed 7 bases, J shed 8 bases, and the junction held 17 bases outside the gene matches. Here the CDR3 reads CSARGGRSRVDEQFF. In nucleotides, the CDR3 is TGCAGCGCCAGAGGGGGCAGATCCCGAGTGGATGAGCAGTTCTTC.

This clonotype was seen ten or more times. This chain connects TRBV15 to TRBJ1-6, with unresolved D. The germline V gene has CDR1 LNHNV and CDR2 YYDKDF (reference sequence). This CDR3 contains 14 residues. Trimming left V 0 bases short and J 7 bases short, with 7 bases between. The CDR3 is CATSREAQNSPLHF. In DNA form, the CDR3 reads TGTGCCACCAGCAGAGAGGCACAGAATTCACCCCTCCACTTT. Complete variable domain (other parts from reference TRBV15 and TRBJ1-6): DAMVIQNPRYQVTQFGKPVTLSCSQTLNHNVMYWYQQKSSQAPKLLFHYYDKDFNNEADTPDNFQSRRPNTSFCFLDIRSPGLGDTAMYLCATSREAQNSPLHFGNGTRLTVT.

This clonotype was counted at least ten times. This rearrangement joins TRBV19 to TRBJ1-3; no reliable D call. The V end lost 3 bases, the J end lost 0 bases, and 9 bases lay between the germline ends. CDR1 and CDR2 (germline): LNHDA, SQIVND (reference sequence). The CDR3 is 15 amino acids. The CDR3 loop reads CASSIRVLSGNTIYF. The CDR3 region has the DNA TGTGCCAGTAGTATTAGGGTCCTCTCTGGAAACACCATATATTTT.

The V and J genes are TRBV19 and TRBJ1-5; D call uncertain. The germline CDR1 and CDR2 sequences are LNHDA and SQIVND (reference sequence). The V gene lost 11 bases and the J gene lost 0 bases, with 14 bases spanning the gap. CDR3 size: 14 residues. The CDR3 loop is CAGSQDNSNQPQHF. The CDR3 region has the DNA TGTGCCGGTTCTCAAGACAATAGCAATCAGCCCCAGCATTTT.

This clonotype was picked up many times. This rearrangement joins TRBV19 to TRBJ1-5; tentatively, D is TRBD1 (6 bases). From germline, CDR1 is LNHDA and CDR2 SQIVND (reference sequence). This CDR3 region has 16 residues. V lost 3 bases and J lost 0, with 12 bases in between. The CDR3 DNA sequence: TGTGCCAGTAGTATGAGGGGGATGATTAGCAATCAGCCCCAGCATTTT. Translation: CASSMRGMISNQPQHF.

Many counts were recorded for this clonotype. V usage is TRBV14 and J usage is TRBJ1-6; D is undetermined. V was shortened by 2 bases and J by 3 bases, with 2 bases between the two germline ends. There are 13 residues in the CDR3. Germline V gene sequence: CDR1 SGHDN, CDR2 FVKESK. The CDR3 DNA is TGTGCCAGCAGCCAAAACTATAATTCACCCCTCCACTTT. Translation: CASSQNYNSPLHF.

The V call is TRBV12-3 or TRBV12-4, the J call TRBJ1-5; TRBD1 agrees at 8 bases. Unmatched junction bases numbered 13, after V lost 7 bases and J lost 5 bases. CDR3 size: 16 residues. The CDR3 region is CASKPTGGPPDQPQHF. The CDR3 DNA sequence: TGTGCCAGCAAACCCACAGGGGGACCTCCCGATCAGCCCCAGCATTTT.

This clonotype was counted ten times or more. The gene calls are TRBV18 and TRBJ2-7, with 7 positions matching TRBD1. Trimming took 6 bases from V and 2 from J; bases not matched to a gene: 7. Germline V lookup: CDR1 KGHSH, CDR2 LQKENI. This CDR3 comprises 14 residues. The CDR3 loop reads CASSPGQRPYEQYF. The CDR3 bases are TGTGCCAGCTCGCCGGGACAGCGACCCTACGAGCAGTACTTC.

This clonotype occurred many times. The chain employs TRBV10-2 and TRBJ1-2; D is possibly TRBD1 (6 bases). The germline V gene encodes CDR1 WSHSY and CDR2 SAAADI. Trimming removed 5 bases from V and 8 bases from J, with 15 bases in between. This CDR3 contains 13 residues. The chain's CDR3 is CASSSDRWLGYTF. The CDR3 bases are TGCGCCAGCAGTTCTGACAGGTGGTTGGGCTACACCTTC.

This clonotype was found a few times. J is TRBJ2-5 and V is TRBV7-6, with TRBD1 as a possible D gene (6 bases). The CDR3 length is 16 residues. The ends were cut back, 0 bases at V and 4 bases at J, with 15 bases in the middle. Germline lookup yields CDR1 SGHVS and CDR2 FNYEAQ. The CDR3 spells CASSLAFQGLGETQYF. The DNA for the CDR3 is TGTGCCAGCAGCTTAGCGTTTCAGGGGCTGGGAGAGACCCAGTACTTC.

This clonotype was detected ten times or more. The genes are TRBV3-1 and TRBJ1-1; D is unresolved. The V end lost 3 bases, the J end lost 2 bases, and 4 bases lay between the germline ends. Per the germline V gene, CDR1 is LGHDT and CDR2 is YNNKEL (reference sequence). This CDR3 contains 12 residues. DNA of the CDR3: TGTGCCAGCAGCCAGGTCAACACTGAAGCTTTCTTT. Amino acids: CASSQVNTEAFF. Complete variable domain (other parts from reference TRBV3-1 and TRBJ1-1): DTAVSQTPKYLVTQMGNDKSIKCEQNLGHDTMYWYKQDSKKFLKIMFSYNNKELIINETVPNRFSPKSPDKAHLNLHINSLELGDSAVYFCASSQVNTEAFFGQGTRLTVV.

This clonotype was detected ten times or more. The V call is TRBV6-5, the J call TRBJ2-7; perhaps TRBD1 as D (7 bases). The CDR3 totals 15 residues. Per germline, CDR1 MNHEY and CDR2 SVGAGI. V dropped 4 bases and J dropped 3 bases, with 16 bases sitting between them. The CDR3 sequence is CASSWSQGGFYEQYF. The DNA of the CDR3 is TGTGCCAGCAGTTGGAGCCAGGGGGGTTTCTACGAGCAGTACTTC.